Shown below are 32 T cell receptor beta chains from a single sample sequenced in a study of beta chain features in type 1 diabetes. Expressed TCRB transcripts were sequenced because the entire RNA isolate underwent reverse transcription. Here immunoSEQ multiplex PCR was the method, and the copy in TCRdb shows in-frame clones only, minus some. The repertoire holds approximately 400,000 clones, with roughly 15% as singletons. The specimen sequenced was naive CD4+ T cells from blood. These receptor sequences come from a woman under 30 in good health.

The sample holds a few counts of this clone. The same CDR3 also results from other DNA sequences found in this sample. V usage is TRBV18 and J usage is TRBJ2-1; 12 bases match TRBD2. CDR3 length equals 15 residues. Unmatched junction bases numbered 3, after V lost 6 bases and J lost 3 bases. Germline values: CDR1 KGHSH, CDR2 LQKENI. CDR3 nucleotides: TGTGCCAGCTCGCTACTAGCGGGAGGCTACAATGAGCAGTTCTTC. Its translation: CASSLLAGGYNEQFF.

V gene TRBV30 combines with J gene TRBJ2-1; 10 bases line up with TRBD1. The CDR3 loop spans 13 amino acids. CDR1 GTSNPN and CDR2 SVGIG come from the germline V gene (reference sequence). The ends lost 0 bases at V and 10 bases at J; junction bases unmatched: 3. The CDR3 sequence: CAWSVRDRGEQFF. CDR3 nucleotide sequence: TGTGCCTGGAGTGTAAGGGACAGGGGAGAGCAGTTCTTC.

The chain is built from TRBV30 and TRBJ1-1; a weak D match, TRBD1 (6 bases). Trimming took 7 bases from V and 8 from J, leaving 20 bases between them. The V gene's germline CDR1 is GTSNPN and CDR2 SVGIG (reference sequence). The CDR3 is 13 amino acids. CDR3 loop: CAFYYESGAEAFF. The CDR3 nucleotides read TGTGCCTTCTACTATGAATCAGGGGCCGAAGCTTTCTTT.

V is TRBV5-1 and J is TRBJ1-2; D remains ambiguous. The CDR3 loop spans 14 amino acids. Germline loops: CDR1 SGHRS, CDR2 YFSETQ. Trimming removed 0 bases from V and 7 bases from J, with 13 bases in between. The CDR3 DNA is TGCGCCAGCAGCTTGGAAGGAGAGTTAACTGGCTACACCTTC. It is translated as CASSLEGELTGYTF.

The CDR3 loop reads CASSLGGLAGYTQYF. The CDR3 region has the DNA TGTGCCAGCAGCTTAGGGGGACTAGCGGGGTATACGCAGTATTTT. The rearrangement links TRBV7-8 to TRBJ2-3, with TRBD2 matching over 13 bases. After removal of 1 base from V and 7 bases from J, the junction contained 2 bases not matched to a gene. The V gene's germline CDR1 is SGHVS and CDR2 FQNEAQ. This CDR3 region has 15 residues.

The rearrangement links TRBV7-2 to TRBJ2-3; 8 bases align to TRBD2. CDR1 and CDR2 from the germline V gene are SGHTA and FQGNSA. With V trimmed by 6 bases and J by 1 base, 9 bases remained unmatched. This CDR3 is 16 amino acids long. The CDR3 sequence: CASRLGSGAGTDTQYF. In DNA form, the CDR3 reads TGTGCCAGCAGACTCGGTAGCGGGGCTGGCACAGATACGCAGTATTTT.

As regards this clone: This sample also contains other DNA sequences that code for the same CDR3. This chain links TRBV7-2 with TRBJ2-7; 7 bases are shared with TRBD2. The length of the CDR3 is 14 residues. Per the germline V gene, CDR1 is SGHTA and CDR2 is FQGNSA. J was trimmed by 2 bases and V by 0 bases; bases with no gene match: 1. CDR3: CASSLASGPYEQYF. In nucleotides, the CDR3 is TGTGCCAGCAGCTTAGCTAGCGGGCCCTACGAGCAGTACTTC.

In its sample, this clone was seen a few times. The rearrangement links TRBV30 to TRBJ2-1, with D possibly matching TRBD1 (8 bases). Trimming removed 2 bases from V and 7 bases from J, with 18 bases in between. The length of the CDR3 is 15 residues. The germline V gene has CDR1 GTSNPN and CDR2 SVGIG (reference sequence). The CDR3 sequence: CAWSWTQGGRNEQFF. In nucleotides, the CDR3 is TGTGCCTGGAGTTGGACACAGGGGGGGCGAAATGAGCAGTTCTTC.

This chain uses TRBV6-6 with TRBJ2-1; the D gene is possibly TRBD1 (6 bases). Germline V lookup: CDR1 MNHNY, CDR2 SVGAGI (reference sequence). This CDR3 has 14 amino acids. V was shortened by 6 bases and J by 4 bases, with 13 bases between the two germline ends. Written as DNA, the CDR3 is TGTGCCAGCAGCCGTGGACAGATTTACAATGAGCAGTTCTTC. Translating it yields CASSRGQIYNEQFF.

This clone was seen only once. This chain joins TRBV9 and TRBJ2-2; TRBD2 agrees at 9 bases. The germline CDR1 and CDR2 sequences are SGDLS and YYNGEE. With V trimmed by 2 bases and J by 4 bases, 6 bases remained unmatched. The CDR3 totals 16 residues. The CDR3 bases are TGTGCCAGCAGCGTTAGCGGGAGCGGTTTCACCGGGGAGCTGTTTTTT. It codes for CASSVSGSGFTGELFF.

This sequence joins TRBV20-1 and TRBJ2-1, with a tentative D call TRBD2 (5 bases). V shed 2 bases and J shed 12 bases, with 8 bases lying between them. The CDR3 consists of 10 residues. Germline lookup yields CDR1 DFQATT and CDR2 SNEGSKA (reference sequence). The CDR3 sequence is CSARLEGQFF. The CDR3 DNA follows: TGCAGTGCTAGACTTGAGGGGCAGTTCTTC.

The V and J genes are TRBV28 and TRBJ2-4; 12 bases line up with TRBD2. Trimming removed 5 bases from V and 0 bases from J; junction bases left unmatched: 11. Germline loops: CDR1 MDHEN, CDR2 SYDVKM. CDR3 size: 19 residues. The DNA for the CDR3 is TGTGCCAGCAGTCCCTCTAGCGGGAGGGCCATAGGAGCCAAAAACATTCAGTACTTC. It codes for CASSPSSGRAIGAKNIQYF.

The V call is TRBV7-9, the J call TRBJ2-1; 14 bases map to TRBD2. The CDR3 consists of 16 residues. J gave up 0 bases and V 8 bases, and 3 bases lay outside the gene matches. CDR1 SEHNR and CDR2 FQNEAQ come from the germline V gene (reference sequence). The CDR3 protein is CASRTSGGFSYNEQFF. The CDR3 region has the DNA TGTGCCAGCCGGACTAGCGGGGGGTTCTCCTACAATGAGCAGTTCTTC.

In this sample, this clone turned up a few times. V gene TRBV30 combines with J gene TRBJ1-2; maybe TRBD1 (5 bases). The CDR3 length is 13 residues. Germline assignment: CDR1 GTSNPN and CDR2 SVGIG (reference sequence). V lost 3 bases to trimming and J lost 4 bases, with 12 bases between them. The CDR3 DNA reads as TGTGCCTGGAGGGACACTACCTTCTATGGCTACACCTTC. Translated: CAWRDTTFYGYTF.

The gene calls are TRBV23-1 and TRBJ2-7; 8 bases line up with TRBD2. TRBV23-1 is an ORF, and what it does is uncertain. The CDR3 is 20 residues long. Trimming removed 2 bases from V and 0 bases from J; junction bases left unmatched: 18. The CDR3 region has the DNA TGCGCCAGCAGTCAAGGAACAGGACTAGCAGACACAAGGAGCTCCTACGAGCAGTACTTC. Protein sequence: CASSQGTGLADTRSSYEQYF.

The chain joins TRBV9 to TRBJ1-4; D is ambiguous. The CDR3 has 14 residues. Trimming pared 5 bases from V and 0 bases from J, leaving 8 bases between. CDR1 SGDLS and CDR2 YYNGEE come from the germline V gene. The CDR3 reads CASSDTATNEKLFF. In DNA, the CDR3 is TGTGCCAGCAGTGACACCGCAACTAATGAAAAACTGTTTTTT.

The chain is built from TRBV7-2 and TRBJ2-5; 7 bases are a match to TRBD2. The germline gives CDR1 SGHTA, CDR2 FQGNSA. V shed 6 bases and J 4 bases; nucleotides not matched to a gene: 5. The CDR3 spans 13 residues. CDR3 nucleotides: TGTGCCAGCAGGCCCGGGACTACAGAGACCCAGTACTTC. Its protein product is CASRPGTTETQYF.

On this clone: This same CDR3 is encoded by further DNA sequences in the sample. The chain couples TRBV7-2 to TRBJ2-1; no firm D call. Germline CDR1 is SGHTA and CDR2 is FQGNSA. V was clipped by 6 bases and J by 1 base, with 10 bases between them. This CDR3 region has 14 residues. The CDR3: CASSRGGSYNEQFF. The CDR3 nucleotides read TGTGCCAGCAGTAGAGGTGGGTCCTACAATGAGCAGTTCTTC.

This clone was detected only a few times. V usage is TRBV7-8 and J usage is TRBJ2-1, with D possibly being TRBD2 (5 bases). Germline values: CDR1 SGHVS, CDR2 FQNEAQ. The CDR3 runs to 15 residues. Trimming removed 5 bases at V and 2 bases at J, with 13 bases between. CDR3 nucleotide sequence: TGTGCCAGCAGCACGGGGTCGATTCCCTACAATGAGCAGTTCTTC. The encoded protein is CASSTGSIPYNEQFF.

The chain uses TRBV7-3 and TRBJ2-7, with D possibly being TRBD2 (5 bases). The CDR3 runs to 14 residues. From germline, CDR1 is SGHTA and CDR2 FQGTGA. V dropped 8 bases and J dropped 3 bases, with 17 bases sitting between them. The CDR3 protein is CASSRVGELYEQYF. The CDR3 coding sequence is TGTGCCAGCTCCCGTGTGGGAGAACTCTACGAGCAGTACTTC.

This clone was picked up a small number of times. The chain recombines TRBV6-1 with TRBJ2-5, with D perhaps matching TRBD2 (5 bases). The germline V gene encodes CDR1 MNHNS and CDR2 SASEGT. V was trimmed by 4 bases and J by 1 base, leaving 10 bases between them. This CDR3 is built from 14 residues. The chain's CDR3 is CASSGGNSQETQYF. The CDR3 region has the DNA TGTGCCAGCAGTGGAGGGAACAGCCAAGAGACCCAGTACTTC.

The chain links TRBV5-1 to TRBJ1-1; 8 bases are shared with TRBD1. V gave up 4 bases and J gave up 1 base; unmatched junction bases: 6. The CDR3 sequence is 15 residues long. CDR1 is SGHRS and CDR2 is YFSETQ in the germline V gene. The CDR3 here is CASSRQGSGNTEAFF. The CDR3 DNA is TGCGCCAGCAGCAGACAGGGGTCGGGGAACACTGAAGCTTTCTTT.

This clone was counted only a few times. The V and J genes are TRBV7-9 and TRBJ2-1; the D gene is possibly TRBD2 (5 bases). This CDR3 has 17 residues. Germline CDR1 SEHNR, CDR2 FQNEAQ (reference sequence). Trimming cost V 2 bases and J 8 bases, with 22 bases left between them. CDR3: CASSLSSWPGRVYEQFF. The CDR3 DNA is TGTGCCAGCAGCTTATCGTCTTGGCCGGGAAGAGTATATGAGCAGTTCTTC.

The CDR3 DNA reads as TGTGCCAGCTCACCACCGAACGGGGGAATCTCCTACGAGCAGTACTTC. This gives the protein CASSPPNGGISYEQYF. The chain uses TRBV18 and TRBJ2-7, with D possibly TRBD2 on 6 matching bases. CDR3 length: 16 residues. Trimming removed 0 bases at V and 0 bases at J, with 12 bases between. Germline V gene lookup returns CDR1 KGHSH and CDR2 LQKENI. Full variable domain (missing parts from reference TRBV18 and TRBJ2-7): NAGVMQNPRHLVRRRGQEARLRCSPMKGHSHVYWYRQLPEEGLKFMVYLQKENIIDESGMPKERFSAEFPKEGPSILRIQQVVRGDSAAYFCASSPPNGGISYEQYFGPGTRLTVT.

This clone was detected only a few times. CDR3 sequence (DNA): TGCGCCAGCAGCTTGGGACAGTTAACTGAAGCTTTCTTT. Its translation: CASSLGQLTEAFF. The rearrangement joins TRBV5-1 to TRBJ1-1; D possibly corresponds to TRBD1 (5 bases). The CDR3 is 13 amino acids. V lost 0 bases and J 5 bases, leaving 8 bases between the germline ends. In germline, CDR1 is SGHRS, CDR2 YFSETQ.

Here the CDR3 DNA reads TGTGCCAGCAGCTTCAACAGGGCTACTAACTATGGCTACACCTTC. Translated, it gives CASSFNRATNYGYTF. The chain carries TRBV5-4 and TRBJ1-2; D is possibly TRBD1 (6 bases). From germline, CDR1 is SGHNT and CDR2 YYREEE (reference sequence). The CDR3 is made up of 15 amino acids. V lost 2 bases to trimming and J lost 0 bases, with 11 bases between them.

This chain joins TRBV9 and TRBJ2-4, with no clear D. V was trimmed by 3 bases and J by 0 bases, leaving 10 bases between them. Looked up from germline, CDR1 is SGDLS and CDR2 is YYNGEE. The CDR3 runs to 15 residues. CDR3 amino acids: CASSEDSLAKNIQYF. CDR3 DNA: TGTGCCAGCAGCGAGGATAGCTTAGCCAAAAACATTCAGTACTTC.

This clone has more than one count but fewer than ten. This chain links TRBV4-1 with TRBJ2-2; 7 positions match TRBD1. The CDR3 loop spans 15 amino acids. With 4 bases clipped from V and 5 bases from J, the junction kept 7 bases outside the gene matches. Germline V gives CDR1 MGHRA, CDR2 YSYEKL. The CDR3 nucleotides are TGCGCCAGCAGCCGATCGATACAGGGGACCGGGGAGCTGTTTTTT. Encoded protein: CASSRSIQGTGELFF.

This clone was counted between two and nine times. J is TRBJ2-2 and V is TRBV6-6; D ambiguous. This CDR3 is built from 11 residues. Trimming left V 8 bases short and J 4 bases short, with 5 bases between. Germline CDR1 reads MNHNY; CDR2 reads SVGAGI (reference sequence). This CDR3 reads CASHTTGELFF. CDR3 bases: TGTGCCAGCCACACCACCGGGGAGCTGTTTTTT.

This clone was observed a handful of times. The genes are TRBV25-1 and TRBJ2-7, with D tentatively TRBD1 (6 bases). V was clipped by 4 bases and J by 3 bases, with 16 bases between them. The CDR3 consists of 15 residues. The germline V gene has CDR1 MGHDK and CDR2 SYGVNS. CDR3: CASSATTGHIYEQYF. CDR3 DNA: TGTGCCAGCAGTGCCACCACGGGACATATCTACGAGCAGTACTTC.

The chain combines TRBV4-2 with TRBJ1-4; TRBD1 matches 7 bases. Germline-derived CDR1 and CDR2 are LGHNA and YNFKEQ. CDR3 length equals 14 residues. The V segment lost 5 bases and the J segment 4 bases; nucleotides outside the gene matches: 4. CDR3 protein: CASSEDRRNEKLFF. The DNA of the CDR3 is TGTGCCAGCAGCGAGGACAGGCGTAATGAAAAACTGTTTTTT.

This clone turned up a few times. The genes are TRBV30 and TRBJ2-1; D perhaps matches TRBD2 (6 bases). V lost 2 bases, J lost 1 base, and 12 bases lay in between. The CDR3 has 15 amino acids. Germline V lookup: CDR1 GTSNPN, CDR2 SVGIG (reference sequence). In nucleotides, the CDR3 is TGTGCCTGGAGTCTCATTAGCGGATCCTACAATGAGCAGTTCTTC. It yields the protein CAWSLISGSYNEQFF.